The 27 T cell receptor beta chains given below trace back to one sample, sequenced in a study of metastatic and nonmetastatic thyroid tumors (TCRdb year 2020). No patient had received any treatment before thyroid surgery. Library method: PCR. Reads for this sample came from an Illumina HiSeq 4000. TCRdb reprocessed the public reads (quality trimming at Q25 with fastp, clone calling with MiXCR) and kept in-frame beta chains. The sample has about 20,000 clones on record, more than 15% of them singletons. The ten largest clones add up to around 20% of the sample. Sequencing was carried out using blood. These receptors were obtained from a female donor with papillary thyroid cancer or a benign thyroid nodule (not recorded which). Some clones in this sample may be carry-over from other donors' samples.

This clone has a count of ten or more. V gene TRBV5-1 combines with J gene TRBJ1-1; tentatively, D is TRBD1 (6 bases). The CDR3 runs 15 residues. Trimming stripped 4 bases from V and 0 bases from J, with 13 bases between. Germline lookup yields CDR1 SGHRS and CDR2 YFSETQ. CDR3 sequence reads: CASSQGHSVNTEAFF. The DNA of the CDR3 is TGCGCCAGCAGCCAGGGACATTCGGTGAACACTGAAGCTTTCTTT.

This clone was seen a handful of times. The chain is built from TRBV12-3 or TRBV12-4 and TRBJ1-5; no firm D call. This CDR3 spans 13 amino acids. The germline V and J ends were trimmed by 0 bases and 6 bases, with 6 bases remaining between them. As DNA, the CDR3 is TGTGCCAGCAGTTTAGCGCAAGGTCAGCCCCAGCATTTT. It translates to CASSLAQGQPQHF.

This clone was counted many times. V usage is TRBV12-5 and J usage is TRBJ2-5; weak D call: TRBD2 (6 bases). Germline CDR1 reads LGHNT; CDR2 reads FRNRAP. The CDR3 runs to 18 residues. Between the trimmed V and J ends, which lost 3 bases and 6 bases, there was a span of 26 bases. CDR3 sequence: CASGFTTPPRAGRKTQYF. CDR3 DNA: TGTGCTAGTGGTTTTACAACCCCACCCAGGGCAGGGAGGAAGACCCAGTACTTC.

This clone is labeled as medium-sized. V and J are TRBV6-5 and TRBJ1-3; D gene ambiguous. V lost 0 bases, J lost 0 bases, and 9 bases lay in between. Germline loops: CDR1 MNHEY, CDR2 SVGAGI. CDR3 length: 16 residues. The CDR3 spells CASSYSSSFSGNTIYF. The CDR3 bases are TGTGCCAGCAGTTACTCGTCATCTTTCTCTGGAAACACCATATATTTT.

This clone was counted at least ten times. This rearrangement joins TRBV19 to TRBJ2-3; TRBD2 aligns across 7 bases. The CDR3 loop spans 14 amino acids. The germline V gene has CDR1 LNHDA and CDR2 SQIVND (reference sequence). V shed 7 bases, J shed 2 bases, and the junction held 6 bases outside the gene matches. Here the CDR3 reads CASKRSGTTDTQYF. Here the CDR3 DNA reads TGTGCCAGTAAGCGGAGCGGGACCACAGATACGCAGTATTTT.

This clone was recorded many times. V is TRBV19 and J is TRBJ2-7, with D hard to call. Germline V gene data show CDR1 as LNHDA and CDR2 as SQIVND (reference sequence). The V gene lost 10 bases and the J gene lost 0 bases, with 13 bases spanning the gap. This CDR3 contains 13 residues. In DNA, the CDR3 is TGTGCCAACCATCAAACCGGCTCCTACGAGCAGTACTTC. This translates into CANHQTGSYEQYF.

This clone was recorded many times. The chain recombines TRBV7-9 with TRBJ2-2; D tentatively fits TRBD1 or TRBD2 (6 bases each). Trimming stripped 4 bases from V and 3 bases from J, with 9 bases between. Germline CDR1 SEHNR, CDR2 FQNEAQ (reference sequence). There are 14 residues in the CDR3. The CDR3 here is CASSSGADTGELFF. In nucleotides, the CDR3 is TGTGCCAGCAGCTCGGGGGCCGACACCGGGGAGCTGTTTTTT. The whole variable domain, filled in from reference TRBV7-9 and TRBJ2-2, reads DTGVSQNPRHKITKRGQNVTFRCDPISEHNRLYWYRQTLGQGPEFLTYFQNEAQLEKSRLLSDRFSAERPKGSFSTLEIQRTEQGDSAMYLCASSSGADTGELFFGEGSRLTVL.

Relative to its sample, this clone is medium-sized (0.01 to 0.1%). The genes are TRBV6-1 and TRBJ1-2; 8 bases fit TRBD1. This CDR3 is 13 amino acids long. Germline-derived CDR1 and CDR2 are MNHNS and SASEGT. J lost 9 bases, V lost 7 bases, and 10 bases had no gene match. The CDR3 spells CASTGTGAMSYTF. CDR3 DNA: TGTGCCAGCACCGGGACAGGCGCTATGAGCTACACCTTC.

This chain uses TRBV20-1 with TRBJ2-7; D not certain. CDR3 length equals 13 residues. The V end lost 2 bases, the J end lost 4 bases, and 12 bases lay between the germline ends. Germline assignment: CDR1 DFQATT and CDR2 SNEGSKA (reference sequence). The chain's CDR3 is CSARQVVGYEQYF. CDR3 DNA sequence: TGCAGTGCTAGACAGGTCGTTGGGTACGAGCAGTACTTC.

This clone was seen at least ten times. The J gene is TRBJ1-1, the V gene TRBV2; 9 bases are a match to TRBD1. Trimming at V came to 3 bases and at J to 5 bases, leaving 7 bases not matched to a gene. This CDR3 is built from 15 residues. Germline lookup yields CDR1 SNHLY and CDR2 FYNNEI. The chain's CDR3 is CASSDEGTGRTEAFF. The CDR3 bases are TGTGCCAGCAGTGACGAAGGGACAGGGAGGACTGAAGCTTTCTTT. The full variable domain, its missing parts supplied by reference TRBV2 and TRBJ1-1, is EPEVTQTPSHQVTQMGQEVILRCVPISNHLYFYWYRQILGQKVEFLVSFYNNEISEKSEIFDDQFSVERPDGSNFTLKIRSTKLEDSAMYFCASSDEGTGRTEAFFGQGTRLTVV.

Ten or more counts support this clone. The chain links TRBV7-3 to TRBJ2-2, with 8 bases lining up with TRBD2. Germline assignment: CDR1 SGHTA and CDR2 FQGTGA. The V segment lost 5 bases and the J segment 2 bases; nucleotides outside the gene matches: 7. This CDR3 contains 16 residues. CDR3 bases: TGTGCCAGCAGCCAGGGAGTAGCGGGAAACACCGGGGAGCTGTTTTTT. It translates to CASSQGVAGNTGELFF.

In regard to this clone: One base away lies a much larger clone, so this may be a sequencing read error. V gene TRBV5-1 combines with J gene TRBJ2-5; tentatively, D is TRBD2 (6 bases). This CDR3 comprises 14 residues. Germline-derived CDR1 and CDR2 are SGHRS and YFSETQ. CDR3 coding DNA: TGCGCCAGCAGCTTATTAGCGGTTCAAGAGACCCTGTACTTC. Its translation: CASSLLAVQETLYF.

This clone was observed a handful of times. This sequence joins TRBV28 and TRBJ2-7; the match to TRBD1 covers 10 bases. CDR3 length equals 15 residues. The V gene end was trimmed by 8 bases and the J gene end by 2 bases; junction bases not matched to a gene: 9. CDR1 and CDR2 from the germline V gene are MDHEN and SYDVKM. In DNA, the CDR3 is TGTGCCAGCCCACGGACAGGGGGGAAGGCCTACGAGCAGTACTTC. Residues: CASPRTGGKAYEQYF.

This clone has a count of ten or more. This chain links TRBV7-9 with TRBJ2-7; D is uncertain. Trimming pared 2 bases from V and 4 bases from J, leaving 6 bases between. This CDR3 region has 12 residues. Germline V CDR1 and CDR2: SEHNR, FQNEAQ (reference sequence). The CDR3: CASSLKTYEQYF. DNA of the CDR3: TGTGCCAGCAGCTTAAAGACTTACGAGCAGTACTTC.

Ten or more counts support this clone. CDR3 coding DNA: TGTGCCAGCAGCTTATCGGGACAGGGGGCACGGCGCGAGCAGTACTTC. It encodes CASSLSGQGARREQYF. V gene TRBV11-3 combines with J gene TRBJ2-7; TRBD1 matches at 12 bases. Germline CDR1 is SGHNT and CDR2 is YENEEA. The J segment lost 6 bases and the V segment lost 2 bases, leaving 8 bases of the junction unmatched. The CDR3 extends over 16 amino acids. Together with reference TRBV11-3 and TRBJ2-7, the CDR3 gives the full variable domain: EAGVVQSPRYKIIEKKQPVAFWCNPISGHNTLYWYLQNLGQGPELLIRYENEEAVDDSQLPKDRFSAERLKGVDSTLKIQPAELGDSAVYLCASSLSGQGARREQYFGPGTRLTVT.

This clone came up many times. J is TRBJ2-2 and V is TRBV10-3, with 7 nucleotides matching TRBD1. With 6 bases clipped from V and 1 base from J, the junction kept 5 bases outside the gene matches. The germline CDR1 and CDR2 sequences are ENHRY and SYGVKD. The CDR3 consists of 15 residues. The CDR3 nucleotides read TGTGCCATCAGATCCGGGACAGTGAACACCGGGGAGCTGTTTTTT. Protein sequence: CAIRSGTVNTGELFF.

This clone was seen many times. The V call is TRBV9, the J call TRBJ2-7, with 8 bases matching TRBD2. The ends lost 3 bases at V and 5 bases at J; junction bases unmatched: 4. The CDR3 is 13 amino acids. Germline V gene lookup returns CDR1 SGDLS and CDR2 YYNGEE. CDR3 residues: CASSATGGDEQYF. The CDR3 coding sequence is TGTGCCAGCAGCGCAACGGGAGGGGACGAGCAGTACTTC.

Worth noting for this clone: Given a much more abundant clone one base away, this may be a read error. The chain has TRBV28 and TRBJ2-4; D is unresolved. V lost 5 bases to trimming and J lost 9 bases, with 14 bases between them. Germline lookup yields CDR1 MDHEN and CDR2 SYDVKM. This CDR3 comprises 13 residues. This CDR3 is CASSPSLRGIQYF. The CDR3 DNA reads TGTGCCAGCAGTCCCTCCCTTCGTGGCATTCAGTACTTC.

This chain joins TRBV11-2 and TRBJ1-1, with a tentative D call TRBD1 (6 bases). The CDR3 is 16 amino acids. The germline V gene has CDR1 SGHAT and CDR2 FQNNGV. The V and J ends lost 6 bases and 2 bases respectively, with 19 bases between them. DNA for the CDR3: TGTGCCAGCAGACTAGGGGGATTTGTAGGTAACACTGAAGCTTTCTTT. As protein: CASRLGGFVGNTEAFF. The full variable domain, in which reference TRBV11-2 and TRBJ1-1 provide the parts outside the CDR3, is EAGVAQSPRYKIIEKRQSVAFWCNPISGHATLYWYQQILGQGPKLLIQFQNNGVVDDSQLPKDRFSAERLKGVDSTLKIQPAKLEDSAVYLCASRLGGFVGNTEAFFGQGTRLTVV.

The genes are TRBV6-2 or TRBV6-3 and TRBJ1-1, with a weak D call TRBD1 (5 bases). V gave up 0 bases and J gave up 5 bases, with 10 bases separating them. The CDR3 contains 14 residues. In germline, CDR1 is MNHEY, CDR2 SVGEGT. The CDR3 DNA reads as TGTGCCAGCAGTTACTCAGCGGGGGGAACTGAAGCTTTCTTT. It codes for CASSYSAGGTEAFF.

This clone has a handful of counts. The chain combines TRBV6-2 or TRBV6-3 with TRBJ2-3; no clear D. Germline V gives CDR1 MNHEY, CDR2 SVGEGT. This CDR3 spans 15 amino acids. V was shortened by 10 bases and J by 3 bases, with 20 bases between the two germline ends. The CDR3 sequence is CAIIPVGSVTDTQYF. CDR3 nucleotides: TGTGCCATCATTCCTGTGGGATCCGTTACAGATACGCAGTATTTT.

This clone was recorded a few times. This rearrangement joins TRBV28 to TRBJ1-5, with TRBD1 matching over 8 bases. The CDR3 covers 12 residues. The V and J ends lost 6 bases and 6 bases, in that order; junction bases with no gene match: 1. Germline V lookup: CDR1 MDHEN, CDR2 SYDVKM. The CDR3 DNA reads TGTGCCAGCAGACAGGGGGGTCAGCCCCAGCATTTT. Translated, it gives CASRQGGQPQHF.

The table lists this clone with many counts. Here the CDR3 DNA reads TGTGCCTGGAGACCTCTAGCGGGGGCCTTCACCGGGGAGCTGTTTTTT. Translated: CAWRPLAGAFTGELFF. V gene TRBV30 combines with J gene TRBJ2-2; 10 bases agree with TRBD2. CDR3 size: 16 residues. V lost 3 bases, J lost 4 bases, and 8 bases stayed unmatched. CDR1 and CDR2 (germline): GTSNPN, SVGIG (reference sequence).

V and J are TRBV19 and TRBJ1-3, with D possibly TRBD1 on 6 matching bases. CDR3 size: 16 residues. The germline gives CDR1 LNHDA, CDR2 SQIVND (reference sequence). The ends were cut back, 5 bases at V and 8 bases at J, with 22 bases in the middle. CDR3 loop: CASSLAPGAVGDTIYF. CDR3 nucleotides: TGTGCCAGTAGTCTCGCCCCGGGGGCTGTCGGGGACACCATATATTTT.

Many counts were recorded for this clone. This rearrangement joins TRBV2 to TRBJ2-2; no firm D call. Looked up from germline, CDR1 is SNHLY and CDR2 is FYNNEI. The CDR3 extends over 15 amino acids. V was pared by 9 bases and J by 5 bases, with 19 bases between. For the CDR3, the DNA is TGTGCCAGGGAGCCAGACCCAGGTGGTACCGGGGAGCTGTTTTTT. It yields the protein CAREPDPGGTGELFF. Supplemented by reference TRBV2 and TRBJ2-2, the full variable domain reads EPEVTQTPSHQVTQMGQEVILRCVPISNHLYFYWYRQILGQKVEFLVSFYNNEISEKSEIFDDQFSVERPDGSNFTLKIRSTKLEDSAMYFCAREPDPGGTGELFFGEGSRLTVL.

The CDR3 protein is CASSLSGGNQPQHF. CDR3 sequence (DNA): TGTGCCAGCAGCTTAAGCGGGGGGAATCAGCCCCAGCATTTT. The chain has TRBV7-3 and TRBJ1-5; possible D gene TRBD1, 5 bases. V dropped 1 base and J dropped 4 bases, with 8 bases sitting between them. Germline V gives CDR1 SGHTA, CDR2 FQGTGA. This CDR3 comprises 14 residues.

The V and J genes are TRBV30 and TRBJ1-6; D is ambiguous. The length of the CDR3 is 15 residues. With 0 bases removed from V and 7 bases from J, the gap between germline ends came to 13 bases. In germline, CDR1 is GTSNPN, CDR2 SVGIG (reference sequence). The CDR3 loop reads CAWSVEVLPNSPLHF. In DNA, the CDR3 is TGTGCCTGGAGTGTAGAAGTACTGCCGAATTCACCCCTCCACTTT.